The T cell receptor (beta chain) under discussion was sequenced for a study of identical twins. After template switching added a universal primer site, the resulting cDNA carried unique molecular identifiers. TCRdb passed the 5' RACE reads through MiXCR, listing each CDR3 protein once. The sample lists under 500,000 distinct CDR3 sequences, 14% occurring once. Whole-study results and caveats: Monozygotic twins shared more out-of-frame TCR alpha than recombination models predicted. Out-of-frame alpha sequences shared by twins showed excess low generation probability.

Only healthy Caucasians were enrolled as donors. The CDR3 is 14 residues long. Germline values: CDR1 MNHEY, CDR2 SVGAGI. V lost 2 bases, J lost 3 bases, and 11 bases lay in between. On this clonotype itself: Antigen: not known.

In addition, the sample was reused for a study of yellow fever vaccine responses in identical twins.

Sequencing input: CD4+ T cells sorted from blood. The J gene is TRBJ2-7, the V gene TRBV6-5, with a possible D match to TRBD1 (6 bases). This clonotype originated in a woman in her late teens or twenties in good health. The CDR3 spells CASSYRDKDYEQYF. DNA of the CDR3: TGTGCCAGCAGTTACCGGGACAAGGACTACGAGCAGTACTTC.